Listed below are T cell receptor beta chains from one sample, sequenced in a study of cytotoxic CD8 clonotypes in ibrutinib-treated CLL. Libraries were prepared by immunoSEQ multiplex PCR; TCRdb keeps only in-frame clonotypes and omits some of them. The table has about 56,000 clones, 56% seen once. The sample was PBMCs, taken after 24 months of ibrutinib treatment. The receptor source for this set is a human donor with chronic lymphocytic leukemia. The CDR3 runs from the conserved cysteine through the conserved F or W. The D gene is left open where the match is weak. Rows may omit the clone size; those that give it use once, few, many or a size class.

D gene	V gene	J gene	clone size	CDR3 protein	CDR3 DNA
-	TRBV15	TRBJ2-5	-	CATSRDMGQETQYF	TGTGCCACCAGCAGAGATATGGGGCAAGAGACCCAGTACTTC
TRBD1	TRBV28	TRBJ2-1	-	CASSQTNDRGQFF	TGTGCCAGCAGTCAGACTAATGACAGGGGGCAGTTCTTC
TRBD1	TRBV7-2	TRBJ2-2	once	CASSLSGGTGELFF	TGTGCCAGCAGCTTATCAGGGGGCACCGGGGAGCTGTTTTTT
-	TRBV4-1	TRBJ2-3	few	CASSQDRSPITDTQYF	TGCGCCAGCAGCCAAGATCGATCCCCCATCACAGATACGCAGTATTTT
TRBD1	TRBV6-5	TRBJ2-1	-	CASSYSGGPYNEQFF	TGTGCCAGCAGTTACTCAGGGGGCCCTTACAATGAGCAGTTCTTC
-	TRBV7-9	TRBJ2-5	-	CASSLYGGETQYF	TGTGCCAGCAGCTTATACGGCGGGGAGACCCAGTACTTC
-	TRBV10-3	TRBJ1-2	few	CAISALQADGYTF	TGTGCCATCAGTGCCCTGCAGGCCGATGGCTACACCTTC
-	TRBV5-1	TRBJ2-4	-	CASSLRGVNIQYF	TGCGCCAGCAGCTTGCGGGGCGTAAACATTCAGTACTTC
TRBD1	TRBV6-7	TRBJ2-7	-	CASSYSGQWIYEQYF	TGTGCCAGCAGTTACTCGGGACAGTGGATCTACGAGCAGTACTTC
TRBD1	TRBV7-9	TRBJ2-7	-	CASTGTGVAYEQYF	TGTGCCAGCACCGGGACAGGGGTTGCCTACGAGCAGTACTTC
TRBD1	TRBV6-5	TRBJ2-3	-	CASSQTGTGEYF	TGTGCCAGCAGCCAAACCGGGACAGGGGAGTATTTT
TRBD2	TRBV13	TRBJ2-7	-	CASSIGTSGTLYF	TGTGCCAGCAGCATCGGGACTAGCGGGACACTGTACTTC
-	TRBV4-2	TRBJ2-2	-	CASSQDPGLDTGELFF	TGTGCCAGCAGCCAAGATCCCGGGTTGGACACCGGGGAGCTGTTTTTT
-	TRBV10-3	TRBJ1-1	-	CAISRAMNTEAFF	TGTGCCATCAGCAGGGCGATGAACACTGAAGCTTTCTTT
-	TRBV19	TRBJ2-5	-	CASSSPEGGFWETQYF	TGTGCCAGTAGTAGCCCCGAGGGGGGTTTCTGGGAGACCCAGTACTTC
TRBD1	TRBV18	TRBJ1-5	-	CASSLGQGNQPQHF	TGTGCCAGCTCACTAGGACAGGGCAATCAGCCCCAGCATTTT
-	TRBV23-1	TRBJ1-2	-	CASLHRANYGYTF	TGCGCCAGCCTACACCGGGCCAACTATGGCTACACCTTC
-	TRBV19	TRBJ1-2	-	CASFRAIYGYTF	TGTGCCAGTTTCCGGGCTATCTATGGCTACACCTTC
TRBD2	TRBV4-2	TRBJ2-1	medium-sized	CASSQDSGSSYNEQFF	TGTGCCAGCAGCCAAGATAGCGGGAGCTCCTACAATGAGCAGTTCTTC
-	TRBV2	TRBJ2-3	-	CASSVKGSIF	TGTGCCAGCAGTGTAAAAGGGAGCATCTTT
-	TRBV21-1	TRBJ2-5	-	CASSTYSLGLAGARGLYRETQYF	TGTGCCAGCTCGACTTACTCTCTCGGGTTAGCGGGGGCTCGGGGGCTGTACCGAGAGACCCAGTACTTC
TRBD1	TRBV7-9	TRBJ2-1	-	CASSNSDRGLLHNEQFF	TGTGCCAGCAGCAACAGCGACAGGGGGCTTTTACACAATGAGCAGTTCTTC
-	TRBV5-1	TRBJ2-7	-	CASSVESGAASYEQYF	TGCGCCAGCAGCGTAGAATCAGGGGCCGCCTCCTACGAGCAGTACTTC
-	TRBV7-6	TRBJ2-3	-	CASSLGGPDTQYF	TGTGCCAGCAGTCTCGGGGGGCCAGATACGCAGTATTTT
-	TRBV5-4	TRBJ1-1	-	CASSWTLNTEAFF	TGTGCCAGCAGCTGGACGCTGAACACTGAAGCTTTCTTT
-	TRBV28	TRBJ2-3	-	CASSFPSSTDTQYF	TGTGCCAGCAGTTTCCCTAGCAGCACAGATACGCAGTATTTT
TRBD1	TRBV27	TRBJ2-7	-	CASRRGTGGAEQYF	TGTGCCAGCAGAAGGGGGACAGGGGGCGCCGAGCAGTACTTC
TRBD2	TRBV15	TRBJ2-3	-	CATSTSGTDTQYF	TGTGCCACCAGCACTAGCGGGACAGATACGCAGTATTTT
-	TRBV27	TRBJ1-1	few	CASSLQGLNTEAFF	TGTGCCAGCAGTTTACAGGGGTTGAACACTGAAGCTTTCTTT
-	TRBV28	TRBJ2-1	-	CASSFVEDEQFF	TGTGCCAGCAGTTTTGTCGAGGATGAGCAGTTCTTC
TRBD1	TRBV6-6	TRBJ1-5	few	CASSWGQGGPQHF	TGTGCCAGCAGCTGGGGACAGGGAGGACCCCAGCATTTT
-	TRBV15	TRBJ1-1	-	CATSREGVLGTEAFF	TGTGCCACCAGCAGAGAAGGGGTTCTAGGCACTGAAGCTTTCTTT
TRBD1	TRBV7-9	TRBJ2-1	once	CASSRDRAVREEQFF	TGTGCCAGCAGCCGGGACAGGGCAGTTCGGGAGGAGCAGTTCTTC
-	TRBV6-1	TRBJ2-4	once	CASRQETRAKNIQYF	TGTGCCAGCCGACAAGAGACCAGGGCCAAAAACATTCAGTACTTC
TRBD1	TRBV10-2	TRBJ2-2	many	CASTTGVLTTGELFF	TGCGCCAGCACAACAGGGGTCCTGACCACCGGGGAGCTGTTTTTT
TRBD1	TRBV28	TRBJ2-7	few	CASSFAPGQGAYEQYF	TGTGCCAGCAGTTTCGCCCCGGGACAGGGGGCCTACGAGCAGTACTTC
-	TRBV6-5	TRBJ2-3	few	CASSWGGPSTDTQYF	TGTGCCAGCAGTTGGGGCGGGCCTAGCACAGATACGCAGTATTTT
-	TRBV6-6	TRBJ1-2	-	CASSYSGAVTNYGYTF	TGTGCCAGCAGTTACTCGGGAGCAGTCACTAACTATGGCTACACCTTC
-	TRBV19	TRBJ1-6	-	CANYRPHLGHKGPYSYNSPLHF	TGTGCCAACTACCGCCCTCACCTGGGACACAAAGGTCCTTACTCCTATAATTCACCCCTCCACTTT
-	TRBV11-3	TRBJ2-3	-	CASSPGTAPDTQYF	TGTGCCAGCAGCCCTGGGACTGCCCCAGATACGCAGTATTTT
TRBD2	TRBV2	TRBJ2-4	many	CASSESGLVVPQNIQYF	TGTGCCAGCAGTGAAAGTGGACTAGTGGTCCCCCAAAACATTCAGTACTTC
-	TRBV28	TRBJ2-6	-	CASSTPSSGANVLTF	TGTGCCAGCAGTACACCCAGCTCTGGGGCCAACGTCCTGACTTTC
-	TRBV6-6	TRBJ1-5	-	CASKVGPNQPQHF	TGTGCCAGCAAGGTCGGGCCAAATCAGCCCCAGCATTTT
-	TRBV5-6	TRBJ1-2	few	CASSLDRKINYGYTF	TGTGCCAGCAGCTTGGACAGGAAAATTAACTATGGCTACACCTTC
-	TRBV6-1	TRBJ2-2	medium-sized	CASSTKGDTGELFF	TGTGCCAGCAGTACCAAGGGGGACACCGGGGAGCTGTTTTTT
-	TRBV4-1	TRBJ2-2	few	CASSQALRGMGTGELFF	TGCGCCAGCAGCCAAGCCCTCAGGGGAATGGGCACCGGGGAGCTGTTTTTT
-	TRBV4-2	TRBJ2-6	-	CASSPGRILSGANVLTF	TGTGCCAGCAGCCCGGGACGGATTCTCTCTGGGGCCAACGTCCTGACTTTC
-	TRBV6-5	TRBJ1-1	-	CASRQLGQNTEAFF	TGTGCCAGCAGACAACTTGGACAGAACACTGAAGCTTTCTTT
-	TRBV6-4	TRBJ2-2	many	CASSEAPATGELFF	TGTGCCAGCAGTGAAGCTCCGGCCACCGGGGAGCTGTTTTTT
TRBD1	TRBV10-3	TRBJ2-2	-	CAISEGQGAIRELFF	TGTGCCATCAGTGAAGGGCAGGGGGCAATCCGGGAGCTGTTTTTT
-	TRBV5-4	TRBJ2-7	-	CASSLDGTSFKTEQYF	TGTGCCAGCAGCTTGGACGGGACCAGCTTCAAGACCGAGCAGTACTTC
TRBD1	TRBV15	TRBJ1-1	few	CATSRVTGWLNTEAFF	TGTGCCACCAGCAGAGTGACAGGGTGGCTGAACACTGAAGCTTTCTTT
-	TRBV6-6	TRBJ2-6	-	CASSKSLGANVLTF	TGTGCCAGCAGTAAGAGCCTTGGGGCCAACGTCCTGACTTTC
-	TRBV5-1	TRBJ1-1	once	CASSWTLNTEAFF	TGTGCCAGCAGCTGGACGCTGAACACTGAAGCTTTCTTT
TRBD1	TRBV6-5	TRBJ1-1	few	CASSRQGNTEAFF	TGTGCCAGCAGTAGACAGGGGAACACTGAAGCTTTCTTT